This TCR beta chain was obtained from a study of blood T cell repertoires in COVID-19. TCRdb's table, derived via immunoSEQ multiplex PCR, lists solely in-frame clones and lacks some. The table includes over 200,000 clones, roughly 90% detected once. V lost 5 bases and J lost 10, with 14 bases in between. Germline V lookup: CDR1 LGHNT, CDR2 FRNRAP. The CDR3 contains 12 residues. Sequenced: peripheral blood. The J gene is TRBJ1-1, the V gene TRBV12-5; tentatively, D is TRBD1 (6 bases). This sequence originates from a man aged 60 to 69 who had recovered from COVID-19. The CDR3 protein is CASGRGGVRAFF. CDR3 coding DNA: TGTGCTAGTGGTCGAGGGGGGGTAAGAGCTTTCTTT.